This TCR beta chain stems from a study of blood T cell repertoires in COVID-19. Overall study: Whether acute or convalescent, the COVID-19 samples came from the United States, Italy and Spain. In each case, the material was cDNA or gDNA derived from T cells, B-cell-depleted T cells, or PBMCs.

Only a few counts were recorded for this clone. In the original workflow: Reference gene primer amplification yielded estimated nucleated cell counts. Clones were read by immunoSEQ multiplex PCR, and TCRdb kept only the in-frame ones, dropping some. That table supplies the V and J calls and clone size; D and trimming were determined from the DNA. The data show about 100,000 clones, around four fifths seen once. The receptor's source is a man in his 70s with active or convalescent COVID-19. Source material: peripheral blood.

The CDR3 bases are TGTGCCAGCAGCTTAACGGGAACAGGCGGTGGAAACACCATATATTTT. It is translated as CASSLTGTGGGNTIYF. This chain uses TRBV7-3 with TRBJ1-3; TRBD1 might be the D (5 bases). Between the trimmed V and J ends, which lost 0 bases and 3 bases, there was a span of 12 bases. Looked up from germline, CDR1 is SGHTA and CDR2 is FQGTGA. This CDR3 has 16 residues.